The sequence of this TCR beta chain was determined in a study of beta chain features in type 1 diabetes. At the level of the study: Examination spanned about 110 million sorted cells from all samples.

The study, taken as a whole, reports: Fewer junction insertions and more nucleotide deletions appeared in type 1 diabetes patients.

This clone was observed a few times. The antigen remains undetermined. From germline, CDR1 is SEHNR and CDR2 FQNEAQ (reference sequence). Trimming left V 5 bases short and J 7 bases short, with 22 bases between. The CDR3 is 16 amino acids. Expressed TCRB transcripts were sequenced because the entire RNA isolate underwent reverse transcription. Approximately 3.6 million reads, on average, came from each naive, central memory and regulatory T cell sample. The assay was immunoSEQ multiplex PCR, and TCRdb's table has in-frame clones only and misses some. The sample holds about 290,000 clones, roughly 8% seen once.

The rearrangement uses TRBV7-9 and TRBJ2-3; D is perhaps TRBD1 (5 bases). Sequenced material: central memory CD4+ T cells from blood. The TCR originated in a woman aged 18-29 years in good health. The DNA for the CDR3 is TGTGCCAGCAGCCTTCCCAAGGGCAGGGCAGCGAATACGCAGTATTTT. It is translated as CASSLPKGRAANTQYF.